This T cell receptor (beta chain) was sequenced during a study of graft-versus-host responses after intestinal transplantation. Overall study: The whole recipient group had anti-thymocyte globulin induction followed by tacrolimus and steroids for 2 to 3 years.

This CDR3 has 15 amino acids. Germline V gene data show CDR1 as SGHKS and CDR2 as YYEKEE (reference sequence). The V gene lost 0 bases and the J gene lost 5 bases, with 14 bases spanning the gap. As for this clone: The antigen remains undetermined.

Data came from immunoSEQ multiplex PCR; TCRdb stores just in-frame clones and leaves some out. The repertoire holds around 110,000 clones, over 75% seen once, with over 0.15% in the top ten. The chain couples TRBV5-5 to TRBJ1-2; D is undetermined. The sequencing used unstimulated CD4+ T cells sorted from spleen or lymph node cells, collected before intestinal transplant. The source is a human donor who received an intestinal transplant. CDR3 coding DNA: TGTGCCAGCAGCTTGGGGTTAGCGTTGCAATATGGCTACACCTTC. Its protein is CASSLGLALQYGYTF.